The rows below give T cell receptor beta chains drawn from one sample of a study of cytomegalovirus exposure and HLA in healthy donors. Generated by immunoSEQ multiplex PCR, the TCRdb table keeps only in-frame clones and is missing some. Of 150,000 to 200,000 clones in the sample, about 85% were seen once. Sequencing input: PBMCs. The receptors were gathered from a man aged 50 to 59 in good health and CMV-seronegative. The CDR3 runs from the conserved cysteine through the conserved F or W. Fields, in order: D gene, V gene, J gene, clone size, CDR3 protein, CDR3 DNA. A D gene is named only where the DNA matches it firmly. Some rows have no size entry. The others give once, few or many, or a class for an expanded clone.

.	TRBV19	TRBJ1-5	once	CASSIDEGNQPQHF	TGTGCCAGTAGTATAGATGAGGGCAATCAGCCCCAGCATTTT
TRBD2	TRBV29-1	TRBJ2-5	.	CSVESTSGEETQYF	TGCAGCGTTGAGTCGACTAGCGGGGAAGAGACCCAGTACTTC
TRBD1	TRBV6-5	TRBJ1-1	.	CASKPTGDTEAFF	TGTGCCAGCAAACCGACAGGGGATACTGAAGCTTTCTTT
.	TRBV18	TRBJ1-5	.	CASSPPIAGQSNQPQHF	TGTGCCAGCTCACCACCGATTGCGGGGCAGAGCAATCAGCCCCAGCATTTT
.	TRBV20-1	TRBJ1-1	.	CSAEGGTEAFF	TGCAGTGCCGAAGGGGGCACTGAAGCTTTCTTT
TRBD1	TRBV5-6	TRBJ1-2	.	CASSFVGTGYGYTF	TGTGCCAGCAGCTTCGTCGGGACAGGGTACGGCTACACCTTC
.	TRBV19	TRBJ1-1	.	CASSIDRRTEAFF	TGTGCCAGTAGTATAGATCGGAGGACTGAAGCTTTCTTT
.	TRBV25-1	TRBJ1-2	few	CASSPAYVSGYTF	TGTGCCAGCAGTCCCGCCTATGTAAGTGGCTACACCTTC
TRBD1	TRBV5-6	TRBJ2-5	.	CASSPGQKETQYF	TGTGCCAGCAGCCCGGGACAGAAAGAGACCCAGTACTTC
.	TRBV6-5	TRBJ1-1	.	CASRLGEVENTEAFF	TGTGCCAGCAGACTAGGGGAGGTCGAGAACACTGAAGCTTTCTTT
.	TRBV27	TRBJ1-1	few	CASRRGPTEAFF	TGTGCCAGCAGGCGGGGGCCCACTGAAGCTTTCTTT
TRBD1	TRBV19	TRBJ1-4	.	CASNRDRNEKLFF	TGTGCCAGCAACCGGGACAGAAATGAAAAACTGTTTTTT
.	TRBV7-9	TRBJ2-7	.	CSSSLGGGPYEQYF	TGTTCCAGCAGCTTAGGGGGGGGGCCGTACGAGCAGTACTTC
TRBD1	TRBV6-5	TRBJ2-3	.	CASSLSGQASTDTQYF	TGTGCCAGCAGTTTATCAGGACAGGCTAGCACAGATACGCAGTATTTT
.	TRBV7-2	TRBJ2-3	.	CASSARGFTDTQYF	TGTGCCAGCAGCGCACGGGGGTTCACAGATACGCAGTATTTT
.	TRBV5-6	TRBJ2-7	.	CASTSWGGTNEQYF	TGTGCCAGCACCTCGTGGGGCGGTACGAACGAGCAGTACTTC
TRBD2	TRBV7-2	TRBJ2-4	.	CASSLERGGFLAKNIQYF	TGTGCCAGCAGCTTAGAGCGGGGGGGATTTCTAGCCAAAAACATTCAGTACTTC
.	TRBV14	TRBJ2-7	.	CASSQTGRFEKYF	TGTGCCAGCAGCCAAACAGGACGTTTTGAGAAGTACTTC
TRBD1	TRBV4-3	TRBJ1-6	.	CASSQEGGTGPSPLHF	TGCGCCAGCAGCCAAGAGGGCGGGACAGGGCCCTCACCCCTCCACTTT
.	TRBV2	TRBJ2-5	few	CASKQSWRFGTQYF	TGTGCCAGCAAGCAGAGCTGGCGGTTCGGGACCCAGTACTTC
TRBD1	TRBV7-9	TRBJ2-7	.	CASRQGLQQYF	TGTGCCTCCCGACAGGGTCTACAGCAGTACTTC
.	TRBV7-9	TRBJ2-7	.	CASSPTSWEQYF	TGTGCCAGCAGCCCCACCAGTTGGGAGCAGTACTTC
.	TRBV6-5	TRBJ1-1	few	CASLTEIGTEAFF	TGTGCCAGCCTAACAGAGATCGGCACTGAAGCTTTCTTT
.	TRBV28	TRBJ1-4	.	CASRGQSNEKLFF	TGTGCCAGCAGAGGACAGTCTAATGAAAAACTGTTTTTT
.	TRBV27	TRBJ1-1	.	CASTRGGRHLTNTEAFF	TGTGCCAGCACCCGAGGCGGGAGGCACTTGACGAACACTGAAGCTTTCTTT
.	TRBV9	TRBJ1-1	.	CASSVGGDTEAFF	TGTGCCAGCAGCGTAGGTGGAGACACTGAAGCTTTCTTT
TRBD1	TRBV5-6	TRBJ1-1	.	CASSWTGEIRNTEAFF	TGTGCCAGCAGCTGGACAGGGGAGATCAGGAACACTGAAGCTTTCTTT
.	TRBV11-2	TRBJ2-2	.	CASSPGTNTGELFF	TGTGCCAGCAGCCCGGGGACTAACACCGGGGAGCTGTTTTTT
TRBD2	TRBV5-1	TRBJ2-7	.	CASSLVEGLAYEQYF	TGCGCCAGCAGCTTGGTCGAAGGACTAGCCTACGAGCAGTACTTC